This T cell receptor beta chain appears in the sequencing data of a study of cytomegalovirus exposure and HLA in healthy donors. On the study more broadly: Later, an analysis reported that the 130 or so validation repertoires had used the same platform as the approximately 690 first-cohort repertoires. Findings and caveats of the study: The tendency of first-cohort TCR clusters to co-occur in the 90 to 150 validation repertoires emerged from a later analysis. Specificity for CMV antigens was confirmed in vitro for a few of the CMV-associated chains.

Some clones are missing from TCRdb's copy, which holds only in-frame ones; the method was immunoSEQ multiplex PCR. The repertoire has hundreds of thousands of clones, roughly 80% of them found once; the top ten carry about 6%. V gave up 1 base and J gave up 3 bases; unmatched junction bases: 9. Germline V CDR1 and CDR2: SGHVS, FQNEAQ. CDR3 length equals 18 residues. Concerning this clone itself: Antigen unknown.

The TCR was taken from a woman younger than 30 in good health and CMV-seronegative. Sequenced sample: PBMCs. V usage is TRBV7-8 and J usage is TRBJ1-5; TRBD1 matches 10 bases. In DNA form, the CDR3 reads TGTGCCAGCAGCTTAGGTGACTTGGGACAGGGGTACAATCAGCCCCAGCATTTT. Amino acids: CASSLGDLGQGYNQPQHF.